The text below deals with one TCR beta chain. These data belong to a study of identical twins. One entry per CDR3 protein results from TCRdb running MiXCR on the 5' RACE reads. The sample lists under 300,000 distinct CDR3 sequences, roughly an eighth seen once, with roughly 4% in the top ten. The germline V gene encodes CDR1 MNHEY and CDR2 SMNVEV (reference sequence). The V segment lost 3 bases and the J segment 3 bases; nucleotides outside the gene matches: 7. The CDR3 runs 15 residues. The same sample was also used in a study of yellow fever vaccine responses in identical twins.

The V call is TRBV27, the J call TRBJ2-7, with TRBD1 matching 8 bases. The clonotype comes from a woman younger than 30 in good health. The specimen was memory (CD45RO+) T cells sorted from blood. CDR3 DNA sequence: TGTGCCAGCAGTTTTAGCACAGGGGGGCGCTACGAGCAGTACTTC. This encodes CASSFSTGGRYEQYF.